The entry below describes one T cell receptor (beta chain). This record comes from a study of cytomegalovirus exposure and HLA in healthy donors. This CDR3 contains 19 residues. Amplification used 60 Vbeta primers and 13 Jbeta primers. Clones were sequenced by immunoSEQ multiplex PCR, and TCRdb holds only the in-frame ones, with some missing. Found here are 100,000 to 120,000 clones, more than 70% of them singletons; the top ten hold around 2.9%. The V and J genes are TRBV21-1 and TRBJ2-6; the D segment call TRBD2 is taken from the table without a DNA check. TRBV21-1 corresponds to a pseudogene. What was sequenced was PBMCs. The clonotype was recovered from a woman in her sixties in good health and CMV-seropositive. CDR3 sequence (DNA): TGTGCCAGCAGCCCTCCCGGGGGTCCGGGTTTCTCTGGGGCCAACGTCCTGACTTTC. Residues: CASSPPGGPGFSGANVLTF.